A selection of T cell receptor beta chains follows, all from one sample in a study of blood T cell repertoires in COVID-19. The protocol was immunoSEQ multiplex PCR, while the TCRdb copy is restricted to in-frame clones and leaves out a portion. The sample has fewer than 85,000 clones, about 85% seen once. The sequenced sample consisted of peripheral blood. These receptors were taken from a man older than 75 with acute or convalescent COVID-19. CDR3s include the opening cysteine and the closing phenylalanine or tryptophan. The order of the fields is J gene, clone size, D gene, V gene, CDR3 DNA, CDR3 protein. The D gene is left open where the match is weak. Expanded clones get a size class; other rows say once, few or many, or leave the size out.

TRBJ1-1 | . | . | TRBV5-1 | TGCGCCAGCAGCGCTTTGTCGGACACTGAAGCTTTCTTT | CASSALSDTEAFF
TRBJ1-4 | . | . | TRBV19 | TGTGCCAGTAGTATAGCGTCGGGACGGGAGAATGAAAAACTGTTTTTT | CASSIASGRENEKLFF
TRBJ1-4 | . | . | TRBV2 | TGTGCCAGCGGGGGGATTGGGGAAGGAGAAAAACTGTTTTTT | CASGGIGEGEKLFF
TRBJ1-5 | . | . | TRBV6-2/TRBV6-3 | TGTGCCAGCAGTTACCCCCCCGGTCAGGGCCGCAATCAGCCCCAGCATTTT | CASSYPPGQGRNQPQHF
TRBJ2-3 | . | TRBD2 | TRBV28 | TGTGCCAGCAGCGCGAACTTTGGGACTAGCGGGAGGGCCGGGAGCACAGATACGCAGTATTTT | CASSANFGTSGRAGSTDTQYF
TRBJ2-6 | . | TRBD1 | TRBV28 | TGTGCCAGCAGCACGACAGGGTCAGGGGCCAACGTCCTGACTTTC | CASSTTGSGANVLTF
TRBJ1-1 | . | . | TRBV5-5 | TGTGCCAGCAGCTTGGAGGGATCAGGGACTGAAGCTTTCTTT | CASSLEGSGTEAFF
TRBJ2-3 | once | TRBD2 | TRBV30 | TGTGCCTGGAGTGTGACGGGGGGAAGCACAGATACGCAGTATTTT | CAWSVTGGSTDTQYF
TRBJ2-1 | . | TRBD2 | TRBV28 | TGTGCCAGCGGCGGGGGAAGCTCCTACAATGAGCAGTTCTTC | CASGGGSSYNEQFF
TRBJ2-3 | . | TRBD2 | TRBV6-1 | TGTGCCAGCAGTGAACAGACTAGCGGGGGAGGCACAGATACGCAGTATTTT | CASSEQTSGGGTDTQYF
TRBJ1-2 | once | . | TRBV4-1 | TGCGCCAGCAGCCCTCTTGAGAGGCACTATGGCTACACCTTC | CASSPLERHYGYTF
TRBJ2-2 | . | TRBD1 | TRBV9 | TGTGCCAGCAGCTTAGGACAGGGGTGGGCCGGGGAGCTGTTTTTT | CASSLGQGWAGELFF
TRBJ2-1 | . | . | TRBV28 | TGTGCCAGCACCGGGAGTTACAATGAGCAGTTCTTC | CASTGSYNEQFF
TRBJ2-7 | . | TRBD2 | TRBV7-2 | TGTGCCAGCAGCCCCCAGCGGGAGAGGCTCTACGAGCAGTACTTC | CASSPQRERLYEQYF
TRBJ2-7 | . | TRBD1 | TRBV19 | TGTGCCAGTAGTAAGTCTCTGGGACAGATCTCCTACGAGCAGTACTTC | CASSKSLGQISYEQYF
TRBJ2-7 | . | TRBD1 | TRBV28 | TGTGCCAGCAGTTTTACAGGGGGATCCTACTACGAGCAGTACTTC | CASSFTGGSYYEQYF
TRBJ1-4 | . | . | TRBV11-2 | TGTGCCAGCAGCTTAGAGACAGGAACCCCAAAAAGGGAGATGTTTTTT | CASSLETGTPKREMFF
TRBJ2-6 | few | TRBD1 | TRBV6-4 | TGTGCCAGCAGTGTACCGGGACAGCCCTCTGGGGCCAACGTCCTGACTTTC | CASSVPGQPSGANVLTF
TRBJ2-7 | once | TRBD2 | TRBV7-9 | TGTGCCAGCAGCTTCCTAGCGGGGTTGTCCTACGAGCAGTACTTC | CASSFLAGLSYEQYF
TRBJ2-7 | . | . | TRBV29-1 | TGCAGCGTCGAAGGGGCCAGGGTGGACTCCTACGAGCAGTACTTC | CSVEGARVDSYEQYF
TRBJ2-4 | few | TRBD2 | TRBV7-2 | TGTGCCAGCAGCTTCGGAGCGGGAGTCAACATTCAGTACTTC | CASSFGAGVNIQYF
TRBJ2-3 | once | TRBD2 | TRBV3-1/TRBV3-2 | TGTGCCAGCAGCCCAGTAGCTAGCGGGGGGGCTGATACGCAGTATTTT | CASSPVASGGADTQYF
TRBJ2-5 | . | . | TRBV28 | TGTGCCAGCAGTTCCCTAGCGTTCCGGGAGACCCAGTACTTC | CASSSLAFRETQYF
TRBJ2-3 | few | . | TRBV27 | TGTGCCAGCAGTTTAAGGGACACAGCAGATACGCAGTATTTT | CASSLRDTADTQYF
TRBJ1-5 | . | . | TRBV5-8 | TGTGCCAGCAGCATAGGACAGCTCAATCAGCCCCAGCATTTT | CASSIGQLNQPQHF
TRBJ2-1 | . | TRBD1 | TRBV5-4 | TGTGCCCCAGGGGGAGTCAATGAGCAGTTCTTC | CAPGGVNEQFF
TRBJ1-5 | . | . | TRBV20-1 | TGCAGTGCTAGTCTTGGGAGGGGGAATCAGCCCCAGCATTTT | CSASLGRGNQPQHF
TRBJ2-1 | . | . | TRBV19 | TGTGCCAGTAGTAACCCTAGCGACAGCTCCTACAATGAGCAGTTCTTC | CASSNPSDSSYNEQFF
TRBJ2-3 | . | . | TRBV19 | TGTGCCAGTAGTATAGGGCTAGGAACAGATACGCAGTATTTT | CASSIGLGTDTQYF
TRBJ2-7 | . | . | TRBV27 | TGTGCCAGCAGCCTAAGCCCCGGGACATTTTACGAGCAGTACTTC | CASSLSPGTFYEQYF
TRBJ2-5 | . | . | TRBV5-8 | TGTGCCAGCAGGACTCGGCGTACCGGGGAGACCCAGTACTTC | CASRTRRTGETQYF
TRBJ2-1 | . | TRBD2 | TRBV6-2/TRBV6-3 | TGTGCCAGCAGTTACTGGTCTGGAAGTAGCGGGGTCAATGAGCAGTTCTTC | CASSYWSGSSGVNEQFF
TRBJ1-2 | . | . | TRBV21-1 | TGTGCCAGCAGCCCATGGACAGGGCGAAACTATGGCTACACCTTC | CASSPWTGRNYGYTF
TRBJ1-1 | few | . | TRBV9 | TGTGCCAGCAGCGGCCAAACAGGGCGAGCTTTCTTT | CASSGQTGRAFF
TRBJ1-1 | . | . | TRBV30 | TGTGCCTGGAGGGGGGGAGGGGTGACCGCTTTCTTT | CAWRGGGVTAFF
TRBJ2-1 | . | TRBD2 | TRBV12-3/TRBV12-4 | TGTGCCAGCACCCCGACTAGCGGGGGTGAGCAGTTCTTC | CASTPTSGGEQFF
TRBJ2-7 | . | . | TRBV29-1 | TGCAGCGTTGAAGATCAGGACGAGCAGTACTTC | CSVEDQDEQYF
TRBJ1-2 | few | . | TRBV6-2/TRBV6-3 | TGTGCCAGCAGCCGAAGAGACAGGTCTCTTTATGGCTACACCTTC | CASSRRDRSLYGYTF
TRBJ1-1 | once | . | TRBV7-9 | TGTGCCAGCAGTCGAGGTTCAGGGAGGGACACTGAAGCTTTCTTT | CASSRGSGRDTEAFF